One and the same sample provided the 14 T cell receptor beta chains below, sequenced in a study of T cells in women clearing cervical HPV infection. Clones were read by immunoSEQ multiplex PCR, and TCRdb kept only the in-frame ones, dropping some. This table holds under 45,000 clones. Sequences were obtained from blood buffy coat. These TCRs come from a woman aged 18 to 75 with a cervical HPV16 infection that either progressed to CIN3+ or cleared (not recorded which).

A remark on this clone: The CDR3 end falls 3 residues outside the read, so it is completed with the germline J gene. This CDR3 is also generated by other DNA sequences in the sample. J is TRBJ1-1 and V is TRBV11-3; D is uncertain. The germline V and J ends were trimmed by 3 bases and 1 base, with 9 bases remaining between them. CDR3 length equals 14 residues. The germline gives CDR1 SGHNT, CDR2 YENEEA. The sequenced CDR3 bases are TGTGCCAGCAGCTTCTCGGGTCCGAACACTGAA. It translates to CASSFSGPNTE. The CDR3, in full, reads CASSFSGPNTEAFF.

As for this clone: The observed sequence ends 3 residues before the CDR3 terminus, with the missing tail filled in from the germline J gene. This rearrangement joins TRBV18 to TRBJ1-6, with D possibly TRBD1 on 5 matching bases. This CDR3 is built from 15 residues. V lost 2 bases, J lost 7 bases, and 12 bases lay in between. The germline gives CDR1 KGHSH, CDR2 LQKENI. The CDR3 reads CASSPGREGNSPLHF. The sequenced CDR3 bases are TGTGCCAGCTCACCAGGGAGGGAGGGGAATTCACCC.

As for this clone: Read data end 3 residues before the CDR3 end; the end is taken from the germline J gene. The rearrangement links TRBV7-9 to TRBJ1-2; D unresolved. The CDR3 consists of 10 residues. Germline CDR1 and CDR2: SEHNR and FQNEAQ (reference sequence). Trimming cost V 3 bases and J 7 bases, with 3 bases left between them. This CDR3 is CASSFSGYTF. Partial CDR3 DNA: TGTGCCAGCAGCTTCAGTGGC.

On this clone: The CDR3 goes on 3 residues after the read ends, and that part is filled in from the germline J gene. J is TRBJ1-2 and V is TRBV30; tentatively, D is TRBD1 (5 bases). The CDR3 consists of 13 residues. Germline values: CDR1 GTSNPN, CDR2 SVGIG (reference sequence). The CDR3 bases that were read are TGTGCCTGGAGTGGACAGCCTTACAATGAC. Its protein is CAWSGQPYND. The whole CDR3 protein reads CAWSGQPYNDYTF. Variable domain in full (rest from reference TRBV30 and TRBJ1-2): SQTIHQWPATLVQPVGSPLSLECTVEGTSNPNLYWYRQAAGRGLQLLFYSVGIGQISSEVPQNLSASRPQDRQFILSSKKLLLSDSGFYLCAWSGQPYNDYTFGSGTRLTVV.

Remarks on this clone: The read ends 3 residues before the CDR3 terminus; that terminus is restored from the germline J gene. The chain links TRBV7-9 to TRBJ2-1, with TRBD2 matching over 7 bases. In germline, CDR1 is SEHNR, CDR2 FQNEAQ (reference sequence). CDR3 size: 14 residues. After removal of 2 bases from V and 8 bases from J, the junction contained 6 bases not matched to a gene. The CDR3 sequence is CASSLIGTTDEQFF. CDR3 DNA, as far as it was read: TGTGCCAGCAGCTTAATTGGGACTACAGATGAG.

The DNA read from the CDR3 is TGCGCCAGCAGTGATAGGATTGAGGGTGAG. Translation gives CASSDRIEGE. The whole CDR3 reads CASSDRIEGEQFF. This sequence joins TRBV10-2 and TRBJ2-1, with TRBD2 as a possible D gene (5 bases). The DNA ends 3 residues before the CDR3 does, and the rest of the CDR3 is filled in from the germline J gene. Germline CDR1 and CDR2: WSHSY and SAAADI. V gave up 3 bases and J gave up 9 bases, with 12 bases separating them. The CDR3 has 13 amino acids.

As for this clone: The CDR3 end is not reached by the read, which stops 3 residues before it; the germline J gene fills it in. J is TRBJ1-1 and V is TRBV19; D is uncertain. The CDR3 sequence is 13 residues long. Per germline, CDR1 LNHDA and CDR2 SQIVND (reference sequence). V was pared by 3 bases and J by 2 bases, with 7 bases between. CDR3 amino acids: CASSMASNTEAFF. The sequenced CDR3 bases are TGTGCCAGTAGTATGGCATCCAACACTGAA.

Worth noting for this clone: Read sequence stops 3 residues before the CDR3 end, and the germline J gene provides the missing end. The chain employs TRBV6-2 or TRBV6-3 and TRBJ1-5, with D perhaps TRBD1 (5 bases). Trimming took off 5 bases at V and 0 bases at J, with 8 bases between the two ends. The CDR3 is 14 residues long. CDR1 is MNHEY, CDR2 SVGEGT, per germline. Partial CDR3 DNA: TGTGCCAGCAGTCGACAGCTTAGCAATCAGCCC. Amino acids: CASSRQLSNQP. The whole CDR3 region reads CASSRQLSNQPQHF.

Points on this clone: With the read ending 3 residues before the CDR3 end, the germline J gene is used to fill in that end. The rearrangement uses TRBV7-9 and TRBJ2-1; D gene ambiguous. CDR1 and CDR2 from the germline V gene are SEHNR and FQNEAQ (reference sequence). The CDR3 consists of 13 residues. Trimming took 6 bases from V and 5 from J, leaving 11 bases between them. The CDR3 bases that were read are TGTGCCAGCAGGCCAGTACTAAACAATGAG. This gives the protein CASRPVLNNE. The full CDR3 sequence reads CASRPVLNNEQFF.

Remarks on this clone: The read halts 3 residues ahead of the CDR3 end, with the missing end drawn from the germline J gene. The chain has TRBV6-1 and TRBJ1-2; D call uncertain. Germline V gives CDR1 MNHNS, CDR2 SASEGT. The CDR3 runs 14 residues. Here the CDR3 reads CASSELAGTLDYTF. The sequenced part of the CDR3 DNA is TGTGCCAGCAGTGAACTAGCGGGAACACTAGAC.

CDR3 loop: CASSFFGGPDEQYF. The covered CDR3 bases are TGTGCCAGCAGCTTCTTTGGTGGCCCCGACGAG. V usage is TRBV7-2 and J usage is TRBJ2-7; D gene unclear. With the read ending 3 residues before the CDR3 end, the germline J gene is used to fill in that end. Germline V gene sequence: CDR1 SGHTA, CDR2 FQGNSA. The CDR3 has 14 residues. Trimming pared 3 bases from V and 5 bases from J, leaving 14 bases between.

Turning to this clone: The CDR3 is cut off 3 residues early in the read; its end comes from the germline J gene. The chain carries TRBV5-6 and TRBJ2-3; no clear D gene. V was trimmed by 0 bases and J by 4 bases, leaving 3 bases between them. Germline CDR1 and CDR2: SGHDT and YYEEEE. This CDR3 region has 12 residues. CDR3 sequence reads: CASSLAADTQYF. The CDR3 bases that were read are TGTGCCAGCAGCTTGGCCGCAGATACG.

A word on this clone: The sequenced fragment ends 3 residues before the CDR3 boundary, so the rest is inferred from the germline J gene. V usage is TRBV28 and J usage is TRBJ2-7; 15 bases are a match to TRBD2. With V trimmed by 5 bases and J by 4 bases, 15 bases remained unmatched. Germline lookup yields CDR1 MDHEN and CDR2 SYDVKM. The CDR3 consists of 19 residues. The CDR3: CASSVHPPGLAGGLYEQYF. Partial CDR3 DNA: TGTGCCAGCAGTGTTCACCCGCCGGGACTAGCGGGAGGACTGTACGAG.

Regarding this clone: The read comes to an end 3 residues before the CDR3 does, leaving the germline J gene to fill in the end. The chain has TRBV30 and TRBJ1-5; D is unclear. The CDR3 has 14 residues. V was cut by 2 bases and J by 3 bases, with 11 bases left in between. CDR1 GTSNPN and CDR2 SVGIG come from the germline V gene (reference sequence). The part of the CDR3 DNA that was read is TGTGCCTGGAGTCCTGACATCGCCAATCAGCCC. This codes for CAWSPDIANQP. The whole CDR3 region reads CAWSPDIANQPQHF.